The T cell receptor (beta chain) under discussion was sequenced for a study of CD8+CD57+ T cells in acquired aplastic anemia. At the level of the study: Sorted CD4+ and CD8+ cells yielded about 3.1 ug of DNA on average. Study conclusions and caveats: CD8+ Simpson's diversity showed no significant patient-control difference. Patients and controls were found to share fewer than 35 CD8+ CDR3 sequences.

Germline lookup yields CDR1 MNHEY and CDR2 SVGAGI. The CDR3 has 15 amino acids. Patients chosen for sequencing had shown CD8+CD57+ cell expansion by flow cytometry. Every patient was diagnosed with severe acquired aplastic anemia. Profiling of TCR beta VDJ combinations and CDR3 sequences used genomic DNA as template. MiXCR was run by TCRdb on the reads, yielding one entry per CDR3 protein. This table has 170,000 or so distinct CDR3 sequences, 40% to 60% appearing once. Worth noting for this clonotype: Antigen: not known. A single base separates this from a much larger clone, so it may be a read error.

This receptor was identified in a human donor with aplastic anemia. The sequenced sample was sorted CD4+, CD8+, or CD8+CD57+ T cells (not recorded which) from PBMCs. This chain links TRBV6-5 with TRBJ2-6; perhaps TRBD1 as D (5 bases). The CDR3 loop reads CASSYLHSGANVPTF. CDR3 coding DNA: TGTGCCAGCAGTTACCTACACTCTGGGGCCAACGTCCCGACTTTC.